This T cell receptor beta chain was sequenced during a study of CD8 T cells in ankylosing spondylitis. Points from the study as a whole: A TCR beta motif of several highly homologous variants appeared characteristic of ankylosing spondylitis blood. In the blood and synovial fluid of reactive arthritis, some motif variants had been previously reported.

The V end lost 5 bases, the J end lost 0 bases, and 23 bases lay between the germline ends. In germline, CDR1 is LNHDA, CDR2 SQIVND (reference sequence). The CDR3 consists of 19 residues. Concerning this clonotype itself: Its antigen is currently unknown.

Library preparation for TCR beta used quantitative 5'-RACE with molecular barcodes. MiXCR was run by TCRdb on the 5' RACE reads, yielding one entry per CDR3 protein. The sample has under 450,000 distinct CDR3 sequences, about a sixth seen once. Sequencing was performed on blood, either unsorted or a sorted T cell fraction (not recorded which). V and J are TRBV19 and TRBJ1-5; D not certain. The receptor was isolated from a male donor with ankylosing spondylitis. CDR3 in DNA: TGTGCCAGTAGTCTTACACGGAGTACCATTACTTTTAGCAATCAGCCCCAGCATTTT. Its translation: CASSLTRSTITFSNQPQHF.